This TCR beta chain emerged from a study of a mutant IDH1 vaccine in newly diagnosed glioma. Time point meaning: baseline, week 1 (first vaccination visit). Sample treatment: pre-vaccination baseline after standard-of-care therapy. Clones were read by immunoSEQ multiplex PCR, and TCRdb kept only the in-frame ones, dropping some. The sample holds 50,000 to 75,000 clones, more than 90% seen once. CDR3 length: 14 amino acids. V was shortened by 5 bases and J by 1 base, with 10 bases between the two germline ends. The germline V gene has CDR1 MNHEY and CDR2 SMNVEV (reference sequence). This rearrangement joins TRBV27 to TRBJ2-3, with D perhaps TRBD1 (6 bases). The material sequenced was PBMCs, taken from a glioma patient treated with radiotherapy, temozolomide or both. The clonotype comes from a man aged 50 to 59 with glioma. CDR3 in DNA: TGTGCCAGCAGTCCCCGACAGGGCACAGATACGCAGTATTTT. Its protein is CASSPRQGTDTQYF.